Below, 2 T cell receptor beta chains from the same sample are listed, as sequenced in a study of T cell changes during pregnancy in multiple sclerosis. The repertoire was sequenced with immunoSEQ multiplex PCR; TCRdb's copy has only in-frame clones and lacks some. In the table there are around 68,000 clones, about nine tenths of which are singletons. The sample here was peripheral blood, taken in the third trimester of pregnancy. The receptors were gathered from a female donor in good health, enrolled as a control in a pregnancy study.

This chain connects TRBV4-1 to TRBJ2-3; 9 positions match TRBD2. CDR3 length: 15 residues. The V segment lost 4 bases and the J segment 3 bases; nucleotides outside the gene matches: 5. In germline, CDR1 is MGHRA, CDR2 YSYEKL. CDR3 loop: CASSRASGDTDTQYF. CDR3 DNA sequence: TGCGCCAGCAGCCGTGCTAGCGGGGATACAGATACGCAGTATTTT.

The chain links TRBV6-5 to TRBJ2-5; TRBD2 matches 8 bases. The junction had 9 bases not matched to a gene; V was cut back by 5 bases and J by 4 bases. In germline, CDR1 is MNHEY, CDR2 SVGAGI. There are 15 residues in the CDR3. The CDR3 coding sequence is TGTGCCAGCAGTCCGACTGAGGCGGGGGGAGAGACCCAGTACTTC. Translated: CASSPTEAGGETQYF.